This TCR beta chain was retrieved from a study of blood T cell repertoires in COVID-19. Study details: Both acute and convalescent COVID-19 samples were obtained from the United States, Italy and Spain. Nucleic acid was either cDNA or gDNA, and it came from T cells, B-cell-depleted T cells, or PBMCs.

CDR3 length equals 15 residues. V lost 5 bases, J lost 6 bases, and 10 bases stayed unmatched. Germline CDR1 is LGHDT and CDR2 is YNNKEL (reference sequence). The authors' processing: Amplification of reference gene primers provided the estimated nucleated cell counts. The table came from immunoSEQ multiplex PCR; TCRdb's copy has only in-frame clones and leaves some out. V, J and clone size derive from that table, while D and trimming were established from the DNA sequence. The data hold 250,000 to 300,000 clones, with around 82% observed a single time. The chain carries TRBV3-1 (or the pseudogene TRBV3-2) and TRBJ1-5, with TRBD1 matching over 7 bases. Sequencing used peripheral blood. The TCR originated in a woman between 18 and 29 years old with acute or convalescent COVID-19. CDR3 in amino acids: CASSSDREIFQPQHF. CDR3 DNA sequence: TGTGCCAGCAGCTCAGACAGGGAAATTTTTCAGCCCCAGCATTTT.